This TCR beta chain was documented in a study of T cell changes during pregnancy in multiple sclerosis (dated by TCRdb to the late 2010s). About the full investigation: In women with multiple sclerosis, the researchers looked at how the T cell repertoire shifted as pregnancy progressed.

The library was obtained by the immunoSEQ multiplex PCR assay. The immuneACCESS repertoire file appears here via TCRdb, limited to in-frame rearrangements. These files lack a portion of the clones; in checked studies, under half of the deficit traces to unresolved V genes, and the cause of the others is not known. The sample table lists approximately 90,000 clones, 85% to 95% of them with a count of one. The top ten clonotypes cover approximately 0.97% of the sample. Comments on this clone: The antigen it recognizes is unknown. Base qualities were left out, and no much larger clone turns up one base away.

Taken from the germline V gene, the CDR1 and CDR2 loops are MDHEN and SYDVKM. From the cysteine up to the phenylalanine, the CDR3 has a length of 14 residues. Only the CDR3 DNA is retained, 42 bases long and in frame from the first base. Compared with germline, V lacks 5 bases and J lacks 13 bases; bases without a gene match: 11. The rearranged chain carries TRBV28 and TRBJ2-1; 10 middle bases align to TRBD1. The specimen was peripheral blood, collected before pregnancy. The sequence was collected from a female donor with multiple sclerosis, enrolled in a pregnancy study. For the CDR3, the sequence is CASSPYLGQGGQFF. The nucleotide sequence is TGTGCCAGCAGTCCTTACCTCGGACAGGGGGGCCAGTTCTTC.